Presented here are 30 T cell receptor beta chains from one specimen sequenced in a study of OX40 agonist ivuxolimab in advanced cancers. Method: immunoSEQ multiplex PCR; TCRdb's copy keeps in-frame clones and lacks some. The table has 95,000 to 150,000 clones, 85% to 90% seen once; the top ten hold approximately 0.55%. The sample in question was CD4+ or CD8+ T cells sorted from blood, obtained in a trial of the OX40 agonist ivuxolimab. All receptors come from an adult with an advanced solid tumor such as melanoma, head and neck, liver or kidney cancer.

This chain uses TRBV7-6 with TRBJ1-5; D gene unclear. Germline V lookup: CDR1 SGHVS, CDR2 FNYEAQ. This CDR3 is 13 amino acids long. The ends were cut back, 2 bases at V and 5 bases at J, with 7 bases in the middle. CDR3 residues: CASSLLEDQPQHF. CDR3 sequence (DNA): TGTGCCAGCAGCTTACTGGAAGATCAGCCCCAGCATTTT.

Regarding this clone: The DNA is omitted, as the CDR3 cannot be located on it reliably, and the CDR3 follows TCRdb's listing. The genes are TRBV6-1 and TRBJ1-1; the DNA was not used to check the table's D call, TRBD1. From its first to its last residue, the CDR3 has 18 amino acids. The germline V gene encodes CDR1 MNHNS and CDR2 SASEGT. The CDR3 region is CASSGGFGTGAMNTEALF.

This sequence joins TRBV7-9 and TRBJ2-1; no firm D call. Trimming stripped 5 bases from V and 7 bases from J, with 18 bases between. This CDR3 has 15 residues. The germline V gene has CDR1 SEHNR and CDR2 FQNEAQ (reference sequence). The CDR3: CASSRPPLGLNEQFF. For the CDR3, the DNA is TGTGCCAGCAGCCGCCCCCCGTTGGGCCTGAATGAGCAGTTCTTC.

This clone was observed a handful of times. The chain uses TRBV19 and TRBJ1-6, with D perhaps TRBD1 (5 bases). This CDR3 region has 13 residues. With 7 bases removed from V and 7 bases from J, the gap between germline ends came to 11 bases. Germline V lookup: CDR1 LNHDA, CDR2 SQIVND (reference sequence). CDR3 coding DNA: TGTGCCAGTAAGTCCAGGGTCAATTCACCCCTCCACTTT. This sequence encodes CASKSRVNSPLHF.

This chain uses TRBV4-1 with TRBJ2-7; D unclear. Germline V lookup: CDR1 MGHRA, CDR2 YSYEKL. V lost 4 bases, J lost 2 bases, and 12 bases lay in between. The CDR3 sequence is 14 residues long. The DNA for the CDR3 is TGCGCCAGCAGCCCGGTGGGGTTCGCCTACGAGCAGTACTTC. Protein sequence: CASSPVGFAYEQYF.

The rearrangement joins TRBV10-3 to TRBJ1-2, with D perhaps matching TRBD1 (6 bases). CDR1 and CDR2 (germline): ENHRY, SYGVKD. V gave up 3 bases and J gave up 4 bases, with 12 bases separating them. The CDR3 loop spans 14 amino acids. CDR3 nucleotides: TGTGCCATCAGTGAACAGGACAGCTTCTATGGCTACACCTTC. Amino acid sequence: CAISEQDSFYGYTF.

This chain connects TRBV6-4 to TRBJ2-6; 9 bases map to TRBD1. The CDR3 covers 20 residues. Germline V CDR1 and CDR2: MRHNA, SNTAGT. The junction had 16 bases not matched to a gene; V was cut back by 7 bases and J by 0 bases. CDR3 residues: CASTPLRGGQGYSGANVLTF. In DNA form, the CDR3 reads TGTGCCAGCACCCCATTAAGGGGGGGACAGGGATACTCTGGGGCCAACGTCCTGACTTTC.

This chain links TRBV18 with TRBJ2-7; 8 bases align to TRBD1. Germline V gene data show CDR1 as KGHSH and CDR2 as LQKENI. V trimming: 3 bases; J trimming: 5 bases; junction bases outside the gene matches: 6. The CDR3 is 14 residues long. CDR3 protein: CASSPAGQDNEQYF. The CDR3 bases are TGTGCCAGCTCACCCGCGGGACAGGATAACGAGCAGTACTTC.

This chain connects TRBV29-1 to TRBJ2-7; D may be TRBD2 (6 bases). This CDR3 is 14 amino acids long. Trimming stripped 6 bases from V and 3 bases from J, with 18 bases between. Looked up from germline, CDR1 is SQVTM and CDR2 is ANQGSEA. This chain's CDR3 is CSVPFGAGDYEQYF. CDR3 DNA: TGCAGCGTCCCATTCGGAGCGGGTGACTACGAGCAGTACTTC.

This chain links TRBV18 with TRBJ1-5; no definite D call. V was shortened by 0 bases and J by 8 bases, with 5 bases between the two germline ends. CDR3 length equals 12 residues. Germline CDR1 KGHSH, CDR2 LQKENI. The DNA of the CDR3 is TGTGCCAGCTCACCACCCGGGGAGCCCCAGCATTTT. This gives the protein CASSPPGEPQHF.

The chain links TRBV7-9 to TRBJ2-7; D gene uncertain. This CDR3 spans 12 amino acids. Trimming stripped 5 bases from V and 7 bases from J, with 12 bases between. The germline V gene has CDR1 SEHNR and CDR2 FQNEAQ (reference sequence). In DNA, the CDR3 is TGTGCCAGCAGCCCAGGCGTGGGAGAGCAGTACTTC. Its protein is CASSPGVGEQYF.

This chain joins TRBV18 and TRBJ2-1, with a weak D call TRBD2 (5 bases). With 4 bases removed from V and 9 bases from J, the gap between germline ends came to 19 bases. CDR3 length: 15 amino acids. Germline V gives CDR1 KGHSH, CDR2 LQKENI. This chain's CDR3 is CASSRGSSSQFEQFF. CDR3 coding DNA: TGTGCCAGCTCACGAGGGTCTAGCTCGCAGTTTGAGCAGTTCTTC.

The table lists this clone with a count of one. The chain joins TRBV13 to TRBJ1-2; 7 bases are shared with TRBD1. Unmatched junction bases numbered 6, after V lost 4 bases and J lost 4 bases. Germline V gene data show CDR1 as PRHDT and CDR2 as FYEKMQ (reference sequence). The CDR3 is 14 residues long. The CDR3 DNA reads TGTGCCAGCAGCTCAACAGGGGTTAGCTATGGCTACACCTTC. Translation gives CASSSTGVSYGYTF.

The chain uses TRBV19 and TRBJ1-6, with unresolved D. The V and J ends lost 8 bases and 3 bases respectively, with 5 bases between them. Germline loops: CDR1 LNHDA, CDR2 SQIVND (reference sequence). The CDR3 covers 12 residues. The CDR3 sequence is CASGFYNSPLHF. CDR3 DNA sequence: TGTGCCAGTGGATTCTATAATTCACCCCTCCACTTT.

The chain uses TRBV4-3 and TRBJ1-4, with 7 bases that match TRBD1. CDR1 and CDR2 from the germline V gene are LGHNA and YSLEER. The CDR3 is 14 amino acids. Trimming took 3 bases from V and 11 from J; bases not matched to a gene: 9. The DNA for the CDR3 is TGCGCCAGCAGCCAGGCTACAGGGGATTCTAAACTGTTTTTT. Translating gives CASSQATGDSKLFF.

The chain carries TRBV10-3 and TRBJ2-3, with 10 bases identical to TRBD2. V lost 10 bases, J lost 1 base, and 8 bases stayed unmatched. Germline assignment: CDR1 ENHRY and CDR2 SYGVKD. This CDR3 contains 15 residues. The CDR3: CANQAGGRGTDTQYF. CDR3 coding DNA: TGTGCCAACCAAGCGGGGGGGCGAGGCACAGATACGCAGTATTTT.

V and J are TRBV7-2 and TRBJ2-5, with D perhaps TRBD2 (6 bases). The CDR3 is made up of 12 amino acids. Trimming removed 5 bases at V and 10 bases at J, with 14 bases between. Germline-derived CDR1 and CDR2 are SGHTA and FQGNSA. The CDR3: CASSAQLAHQYF. In DNA, the CDR3 is TGTGCCAGCAGCGCACAACTAGCCCACCAGTACTTC.

The V and J genes are TRBV2 and TRBJ2-7; TRBD1 agrees at 7 bases. Germline V gene lookup returns CDR1 SNHLY and CDR2 FYNNEI. The CDR3 runs 14 residues. V shed 5 bases and J 3 bases; nucleotides not matched to a gene: 7. For the CDR3, the DNA is TGTGCCAGCAGTTTTTCAGGGGGTTTCTACGAGCAGTACTTC. Translated, it gives CASSFSGGFYEQYF.

The chain recombines TRBV4-3 with TRBJ2-3; TRBD1 agrees at 8 bases. Germline CDR1 reads LGHNA; CDR2 reads YSLEER. V lost 0 bases and J lost 6; bases outside the gene matches: 8. The CDR3 sequence is 16 residues long. CDR3 nucleotides: TGCGCCAGCAGCCAAGATCGTCGGGACAGGTCTGATACGCAGTATTTT. Its protein is CASSQDRRDRSDTQYF.

This chain uses TRBV9 with TRBJ1-2; D gene ambiguous. Germline values: CDR1 SGDLS, CDR2 YYNGEE. The CDR3 runs 13 residues. V was clipped by 0 bases and J by 10 bases, with 13 bases between them. The CDR3 nucleotides read TGTGCCAGCAGCGTAGTCGGCTCACCTATCTACACCTTC. Residues: CASSVVGSPIYTF.

This clone was counted a single time. This sequence joins TRBV11-2 and TRBJ1-3, with D perhaps matching TRBD1 (5 bases). Trimming removed 5 bases at V and 8 bases at J, with 13 bases between. This CDR3 spans 13 amino acids. The germline CDR1 and CDR2 sequences are SGHAT and FQNNGV. CDR3 amino acids: CASSRYGGDTIYF. CDR3 in DNA: TGTGCCAGCAGCCGTTATGGGGGAGACACCATATATTTT.

The rearrangement uses TRBV28 and TRBJ2-7; D tentatively fits TRBD1 or TRBD2 (7 bases each). CDR1 is MDHEN and CDR2 is SYDVKM in the germline V gene. Trimming took off 5 bases at V and 4 bases at J, with 15 bases between the two ends. The CDR3 extends over 14 amino acids. The CDR3, as DNA: TGTGCCAGCAGTGGGGGGGACAGCTCTTACGAGCAGTACTTC. This gives the protein CASSGGDSSYEQYF.

This clone was recorded only once. Other DNA sequences in this sample translate to the same CDR3. The V gene is TRBV27, the J gene TRBJ2-5; maybe TRBD2 (6 bases). The V end lost 4 bases, the J end lost 4 bases, and 13 bases lay between the germline ends. The CDR3 has 14 amino acids. The germline V gene encodes CDR1 MNHEY and CDR2 SMNVEV (reference sequence). The CDR3, as DNA: TGTGCCAGCAGTTCCGGACTAACAGGAGAGACCCAGTACTTC. Amino acids: CASSSGLTGETQYF.

The chain links TRBV11-2 to TRBJ1-1; weak D call: TRBD1 (5 bases). CDR1 is SGHAT, CDR2 FQNNGV, per germline. The V end lost 7 bases, the J end lost 0 bases, and 15 bases lay between the germline ends. This CDR3 comprises 15 residues. In nucleotides, the CDR3 is TGTGCCAGCACCGCTACGGGGACGGTGAACACTGAAGCTTTCTTT. This encodes CASTATGTVNTEAFF.

The chain has TRBV19 and TRBJ1-1; D might be TRBD1 (5 bases). Germline assignment: CDR1 LNHDA and CDR2 SQIVND (reference sequence). CDR3 length: 14 amino acids. V was cut by 7 bases and J by 5 bases, with 17 bases left in between. The CDR3 region has the DNA TGTGCCAGTACCCTGGAGAGGGGACGGACTGAAGCTTTCTTT. Amino acids: CASTLERGRTEAFF.

This sequence joins TRBV19 and TRBJ1-5; D not resolved. This CDR3 region has 10 residues. The V gene lost 8 bases and the J gene lost 2 bases, with 1 base spanning the gap. CDR1 is LNHDA, CDR2 SQIVND, per germline (reference sequence). As DNA, the CDR3 is TGTGCCAGTGGCAATCAGCCCCAGCATTTT. Translating gives CASGNQPQHF.

The rearrangement joins TRBV6-5 to TRBJ2-7; a weak D match, TRBD1 (5 bases). Trimming pared 0 bases from V and 2 bases from J, leaving 14 bases between. Germline V lookup: CDR1 MNHEY, CDR2 SVGAGI. The CDR3 is 16 amino acids. For the CDR3, the DNA is TGTGCCAGCAGTTACTCGCCAGGGCAAACGACCTACGAGCAGTACTTC. Protein product: CASSYSPGQTTYEQYF.

In this sample, this clone turned up a few times. CDR3 sequence (DNA): TGCGCCAGCAGCTTGGTGGACACTATACATTCACCCCTCCACTTT. Amino acids: CASSLVDTIHSPLHF. The rearrangement uses TRBV5-1 and TRBJ1-6; TRBD1 is a possible D gene (5 bases). V lost 0 bases and J 8 bases, leaving 12 bases between the germline ends. This CDR3 region has 15 residues. In germline, CDR1 is SGHRS, CDR2 YFSETQ.

The J gene is TRBJ2-7, the V gene TRBV5-4, with D unclear. The CDR3 is 14 amino acids. Germline V gene sequence: CDR1 SGHNT, CDR2 YYREEE (reference sequence). Trimming took off 7 bases at V and 0 bases at J, with 14 bases between the two ends. The CDR3 reads CASEKWTDSYEQYF. CDR3 nucleotide sequence: TGTGCCAGCGAGAAATGGACGGACTCCTACGAGCAGTACTTC. The entire variable domain, with the rest obtained from reference TRBV5-4 and TRBJ2-7, is as follows: ETGVTQSPTHLIKTRGQQVTLRCSSQSGHNTVSWYQQALGQGPQFIFQYYREEENGRGNFPPRFSGLQFPNYSSELNVNALELDDSALYLCASEKWTDSYEQYFGPGTRLTVT.

This clone was observed a few times. Other nucleotide sequences from this sample produce the same CDR3. The V and J genes are TRBV5-1 and TRBJ1-5; D gene unclear. The CDR3 runs to 14 residues. Deletions cut 0 bases from V and 5 bases from J, with 9 bases between. The V gene's germline CDR1 is SGHRS and CDR2 YFSETQ. The CDR3 region is CASSLEGLHQPQHF. In DNA form, the CDR3 reads TGCGCCAGCAGCTTGGAAGGTTTACATCAGCCCCAGCATTTT. Together with reference TRBV5-1 and TRBJ1-5, the CDR3 gives the full variable domain: KAGVTQTPRYLIKTRGQQVTLSCSPISGHRSVSWYQQTPGQGLQFLFEYFSETQRNKGNFPGRFSGRQFSNSRSEMNVSTLELGDSALYLCASSLEGLHQPQHFGDGTRLSIL.